A single sample is the source of the 29 T cell receptor beta chains below, sequenced in a study of T cell changes during pregnancy in multiple sclerosis. Generated by immunoSEQ multiplex PCR, the TCRdb table keeps only in-frame clones and is missing some. The sample holds over 60,000 clones, 70% to 90% seen once. The sample in question was peripheral blood, obtained in the first trimester of pregnancy. The receptor source for this set is a female donor with multiple sclerosis, enrolled in a pregnancy study.

This chain connects TRBV19 to TRBJ2-1; D call uncertain. The V end was cut by 3 bases, the J end by 12 bases, with 9 bases between. Per the germline V gene, CDR1 is LNHDA and CDR2 is SQIVND (reference sequence). CDR3 length equals 11 residues. CDR3: CASSIPRRQFF. Written as DNA, the CDR3 is TGTGCCAGTAGTATCCCCCGGAGGCAGTTCTTC.

The chain recombines TRBV27 with TRBJ2-2, with D perhaps TRBD1 (6 bases). Germline V gene lookup returns CDR1 MNHEY and CDR2 SMNVEV (reference sequence). V was clipped by 5 bases and J by 3 bases, with 16 bases between them. The CDR3 extends over 16 amino acids. The CDR3, as DNA: TGTGCCAGCAGTCTTGCCGGGACACCCTACACCGGGGAGCTGTTTTTT. It codes for CASSLAGTPYTGELFF.

V usage is TRBV18 and J usage is TRBJ1-3; tentatively, D is TRBD1 (6 bases). Trimming took 2 bases from V and 7 from J, leaving 15 bases between them. Per the germline V gene, CDR1 is KGHSH and CDR2 is LQKENI. There are 15 residues in the CDR3. The CDR3 sequence: CASSPLGGIDNTIYF. The CDR3 nucleotides read TGTGCCAGCTCACCATTAGGGGGAATTGATAACACCATATATTTT.

This chain uses TRBV2 with TRBJ2-3; a possible D gene is TRBD2 (6 bases). Trimming pared 8 bases from V and 2 bases from J, leaving 14 bases between. The CDR3 covers 14 residues. CDR1 is SNHLY and CDR2 is FYNNEI in the germline V gene. CDR3 sequence: CASLPGTVTDTQYF. The DNA of the CDR3 is TGTGCCAGCCTCCCCGGGACTGTCACAGATACGCAGTATTTT. Looking up the rest from reference TRBV2 and TRBJ2-3 gives the full variable domain: EPEVTQTPSHQVTQMGQEVILRCVPISNHLYFYWYRQILGQKVEFLVSFYNNEISEKSEIFDDQFSVERPDGSNFTLKIRSTKLEDSAMYFCASLPGTVTDTQYFGPGTRLTVL.

The chain is built from TRBV6-5 and TRBJ1-2, with 7 bases aligning to TRBD1. Losses at the gene ends were 7 bases for V and 4 bases for J; bases not matched to a gene: 9. Germline values: CDR1 MNHEY, CDR2 SVGAGI. This CDR3 spans 14 amino acids. The CDR3 loop reads CASTSGQFFYGYTF. CDR3 bases: TGTGCCAGCACCTCGGGACAGTTCTTCTATGGCTACACCTTC.

The rearrangement uses TRBV5-1 and TRBJ2-1, with 9 nucleotides matching TRBD2. CDR1 SGHRS and CDR2 YFSETQ come from the germline V gene. The CDR3 consists of 15 residues. The V and J ends lost 5 bases and 0 bases, in that order; junction bases with no gene match: 3. CDR3 sequence reads: CASRLAGASYNEQFF. The CDR3, as DNA: TGCGCCAGCAGATTAGCGGGGGCCTCCTACAATGAGCAGTTCTTC.

The chain carries TRBV19 and TRBJ2-1; the match to TRBD2 covers 7 bases. The ends lost 3 bases at V and 3 bases at J; junction bases unmatched: 5. CDR1 is LNHDA and CDR2 is SQIVND in the germline V gene (reference sequence). This CDR3 comprises 15 residues. CDR3 in amino acids: CASSIIAGIYNEQFF. CDR3 coding DNA: TGTGCCAGTAGTATTATAGCGGGCATCTACAATGAGCAGTTCTTC.

The rearrangement uses TRBV6-5 and TRBJ2-2; tentatively, D is TRBD2 (5 bases). The germline V and J ends were trimmed by 7 bases and 7 bases, with 13 bases remaining between them. The CDR3 runs to 13 residues. The germline gives CDR1 MNHEY, CDR2 SVGAGI. The DNA for the CDR3 is TGTGCCAGCAATCCTTACCGGGACGGGGAGCTGTTTTTT. Protein product: CASNPYRDGELFF.

This chain links TRBV5-8 with TRBJ2-1, with 8 bases matching TRBD2. Looked up from germline, CDR1 is SGHTS and CDR2 is YDEGEE. The CDR3 consists of 13 residues. V lost 2 bases, J lost 9 bases, and 4 bases stayed unmatched. CDR3 protein: CASSLREGGEQFF. The CDR3 nucleotides are TGTGCCAGCAGCTTACGGGAGGGGGGTGAGCAGTTCTTC. The variable domain in full, completed from reference TRBV5-8 and TRBJ2-1, reads EAGVTQSPTHLIKTRGQQATLRCSPISGHTSVYWYQQALGLGLQFLLWYDEGEERNRGNFPPRFSGRQFPNYSSELNVNALELEDSALYLCASSLREGGEQFFGPGTRLTVL.

This clone appeared once. J is TRBJ2-2 and V is TRBV10-3, with a weak D call TRBD1 (6 bases). Looked up from germline, CDR1 is ENHRY and CDR2 is SYGVKD. V gave up 2 bases and J gave up 2 bases, with 12 bases separating them. The CDR3 extends over 16 amino acids. CDR3 amino acids: CAISEAGALNTGELFF. CDR3 sequence (DNA): TGTGCCATCAGTGAGGCAGGGGCCTTAAACACCGGGGAGCTGTTTTTT.

The chain joins TRBV29-1 to TRBJ2-1, with a weak D call TRBD2 (6 bases). Trimming removed 7 bases at V and 9 bases at J, with 13 bases between. The CDR3 covers 11 residues. Germline CDR1 SQVTM, CDR2 ANQGSEA. The CDR3 DNA reads as TGCAGCGCCACACTAGCTATTGAGCAGTTCTTC. It specifies CSATLAIEQFF.

The table lists this clone with a few counts. This rearrangement joins TRBV7-9 to TRBJ1-2; 7 nucleotides align to TRBD1. The germline CDR1 and CDR2 sequences are SEHNR and FQNEAQ (reference sequence). Losses at the gene ends were 5 bases for V and 8 bases for J; bases not matched to a gene: 5. The CDR3 loop spans 12 amino acids. CDR3: CASSRDSRGYTF. Here the CDR3 DNA reads TGTGCCAGCAGCCGGGACAGTCGCGGCTACACCTTC.

This clone appeared once. The chain carries TRBV10-3 and TRBJ1-2; 8 nucleotides match TRBD1. Trimming at V came to 3 bases and at J to 5 bases, leaving 14 bases not matched to a gene. This CDR3 is built from 17 residues. The germline V gene encodes CDR1 ENHRY and CDR2 SYGVKD. In DNA form, the CDR3 reads TGTGCCATCAGTGACCCGGACAGGGCCGACGACCTTTATGGCTACACCTTC. It specifies CAISDPDRADDLYGYTF.

The rearrangement joins TRBV5-1 to TRBJ1-2; a weak D match, TRBD1 (6 bases). Trimming took 5 bases from V and 6 from J, leaving 14 bases between them. The CDR3 loop spans 13 amino acids. Germline CDR1 and CDR2: SGHRS and YFSETQ. CDR3 loop: CASRPGQSDGYTF. The CDR3 DNA reads as TGCGCCAGCAGACCAGGACAGAGCGATGGCTACACCTTC.

The chain joins TRBV18 to TRBJ2-1; D gene ambiguous. The CDR3 loop spans 17 amino acids. Trimming removed 3 bases from V and 0 bases from J, with 15 bases in between. In germline, CDR1 is KGHSH, CDR2 LQKENI. The CDR3 DNA is TGTGCCAGCTCACCGCCCAACTCGAAGAGCTCCTACAATGAGCAGTTCTTC. Residues: CASSPPNSKSSYNEQFF.

In its sample, this clone was seen once. The chain links TRBV13 to TRBJ1-2; a possible D gene is TRBD1 (5 bases). Germline values: CDR1 PRHDT, CDR2 FYEKMQ (reference sequence). This CDR3 contains 12 residues. V was pared by 4 bases and J by 8 bases, with 11 bases between. In DNA, the CDR3 is TGTGCCAGCAGCTCAGGGAGCGTCGGCTACACCTTC. Encoded protein: CASSSGSVGYTF.

This clone was seen just once. V and J are TRBV19 and TRBJ2-1; D may be TRBD2 (5 bases). The CDR3 has 15 residues. Looked up from germline, CDR1 is LNHDA and CDR2 is SQIVND (reference sequence). V was pared by 3 bases and J by 7 bases, with 16 bases between. The CDR3 DNA is TGTGCCAGTAGTATCTCCCTAGCCGCGTGGAATGAGCAGTTCTTC. Amino acid sequence: CASSISLAAWNEQFF.

V gene TRBV11-1 combines with J gene TRBJ2-1; weak D call: TRBD2 (6 bases). Germline V gene lookup returns CDR1 SGHAT and CDR2 FQDESV (reference sequence). The V and J ends lost 0 bases and 5 bases respectively, with 14 bases between them. This CDR3 has 16 amino acids. The CDR3 region is CASSLAFTSRNNEQFF. CDR3 in DNA: TGTGCCAGCAGCTTAGCCTTTACTAGCCGAAACAATGAGCAGTTCTTC.

The rearrangement uses TRBV19 and TRBJ1-5; 10 nucleotides match TRBD1. Trimming at V came to 5 bases and at J to 7 bases, leaving 2 bases not matched to a gene. Germline assignment: CDR1 LNHDA and CDR2 SQIVND (reference sequence). The CDR3 has 13 residues. CDR3 coding DNA: TGTGCCAGTAGTGACAGGGGGCGGCAGCCCCAGCATTTT. Translating gives CASSDRGRQPQHF.

Only a few counts were recorded for this clone. This chain uses TRBV7-2 with TRBJ2-1; D is ambiguous. The CDR3 has 12 amino acids. CDR1 is SGHTA and CDR2 is FQGNSA in the germline V gene. Trimming cost V 4 bases and J 9 bases, with 10 bases left between them. The CDR3 DNA is TGTGCCAGCAGCTCACTTTTCGGTGAGCAGTTCTTC. This encodes CASSSLFGEQFF.

This chain connects TRBV6-1 to TRBJ2-7; D ambiguous. The CDR3 loop spans 11 amino acids. The ends were cut back, 8 bases at V and 2 bases at J, with 7 bases in the middle. The V gene's germline CDR1 is MNHNS and CDR2 SASEGT. As DNA, the CDR3 is TGTGCCAGCGTCAATGCCTACGAGCAGTACTTC. Its protein product is CASVNAYEQYF.

The genes are TRBV19 and TRBJ1-2; a weak D match, TRBD1 (5 bases). Trimming cost V 7 bases and J 0 bases, with 18 bases left between them. The CDR3 length is 16 residues. Germline V lookup: CDR1 LNHDA, CDR2 SQIVND (reference sequence). In DNA form, the CDR3 reads TGTGCCAGTAAACGGACAACGGGTTATTCTAACTATGGCTACACCTTC. Translation gives CASKRTTGYSNYGYTF.

V usage is TRBV18 and J usage is TRBJ2-7, with 11 bases matching TRBD1. J was trimmed by 0 bases and V by 2 bases; bases with no gene match: 6. The CDR3 covers 17 residues. In germline, CDR1 is KGHSH, CDR2 LQKENI. CDR3 in DNA: TGTGCCAGCTCACCATTCGGGACAGGGGGACTCTCCTACGAGCAGTACTTC. Its protein product is CASSPFGTGGLSYEQYF.

The chain uses TRBV6-5 and TRBJ2-5; TRBD2 might be the D (6 bases). Germline values: CDR1 MNHEY, CDR2 SVGAGI. There are 15 residues in the CDR3. V lost 6 bases, J lost 5 bases, and 19 bases lay in between. The CDR3 DNA follows: TGTGCCAGCAGCCCCACCCTAGCGTCCACGGAGACCCAGTACTTC. Protein: CASSPTLASTETQYF.

The chain carries TRBV9 and TRBJ2-1, with D possibly TRBD2 on 5 matching bases. This CDR3 comprises 18 residues. The V end was cut by 0 bases, the J end by 6 bases, with 22 bases between. Per the germline V gene, CDR1 is SGDLS and CDR2 is YYNGEE. CDR3 residues: CASSVARVGVRAVNEQFF. For the CDR3, the DNA is TGTGCCAGCAGCGTAGCACGGGTAGGAGTGAGGGCGGTCAATGAGCAGTTCTTC.

The chain recombines TRBV29-1 with TRBJ2-2, with TRBD1 matching over 8 bases. CDR3 length: 14 residues. The trim removed 7 bases at V and 4 bases at J, leaving 8 bases unmatched. Germline CDR1 and CDR2: SQVTM and ANQGSEA. The CDR3 spells CSATLTGVTGELFF. The DNA of the CDR3 is TGCAGCGCCACCCTGACAGGGGTCACCGGGGAGCTGTTTTTT.

Many counts were recorded for this clone. V usage is TRBV19 and J usage is TRBJ1-4; D unresolved. The CDR3 consists of 17 residues. V lost 1 base and J lost 0, with 12 bases in between. Germline V gene data show CDR1 as LNHDA and CDR2 as SQIVND (reference sequence). The CDR3 loop is CASSIGRRDSTNEKLFF. The DNA for the CDR3 is TGTGCCAGTAGTATAGGTCGGAGGGATTCAACTAATGAAAAACTGTTTTTT.

The CDR3 reads CASRGGGPEYGYTF. The CDR3 DNA reads TGTGCCAGCAGGGGTGGGGGCCCGGAGTATGGCTACACCTTC. The chain links TRBV6-4 to TRBJ1-2; D possibly corresponds to TRBD1 (6 bases). CDR1 is MRHNA and CDR2 is SNTAGT in the germline V gene. Between the trimmed V and J ends, which lost 6 bases and 5 bases, there was a span of 16 bases. The CDR3 has 14 residues.

The DNA for the CDR3 is TGTGCCAGCAGACACGAGGAGTACGAGCAGTACTTC. Translating gives CASRHEEYEQYF. The V gene is TRBV2, the J gene TRBJ2-5; D is ambiguous. With the DNA end fitting TRBJ2-7 better, the J assignment may be wrong. This CDR3 is 12 amino acids long. Germline CDR1 reads SNHLY; CDR2 reads FYNNEI.